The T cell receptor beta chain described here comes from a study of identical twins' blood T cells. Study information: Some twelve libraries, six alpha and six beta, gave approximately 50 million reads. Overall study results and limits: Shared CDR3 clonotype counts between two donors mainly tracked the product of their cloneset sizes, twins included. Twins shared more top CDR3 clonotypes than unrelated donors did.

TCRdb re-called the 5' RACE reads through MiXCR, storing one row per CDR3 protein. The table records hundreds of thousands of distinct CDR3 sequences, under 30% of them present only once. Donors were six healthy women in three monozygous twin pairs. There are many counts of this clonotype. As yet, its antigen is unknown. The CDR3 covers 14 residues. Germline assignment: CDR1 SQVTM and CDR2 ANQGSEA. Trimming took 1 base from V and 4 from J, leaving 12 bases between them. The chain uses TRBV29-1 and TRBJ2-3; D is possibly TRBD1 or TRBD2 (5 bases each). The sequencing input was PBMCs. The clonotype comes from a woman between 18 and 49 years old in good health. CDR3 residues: CSVEGGKSADTQYF. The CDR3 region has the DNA TGCAGCGTTGAAGGGGGGAAGTCCGCAGATACGCAGTATTTT.